The entry below gives a single TCR beta chain sequence along with its context. The antigen is undetermined. The sample is drawn from a study of blood T cells in healthy people across ages. V lost 3 bases to trimming and J lost 7 bases; unmatched junction nucleotides: 7. This CDR3 is 15 amino acids long. Per germline, CDR1 MNHNS and CDR2 SASEGT. The study's findings and limits: Underestimates were what the diversity estimates from one million T cells were considered to be.

Together with a sample-barcoded 5' primer, a J-beta primer mix was included in a second PCR lasting roughly 6 to 12 cycles. MiXCR was run by TCRdb on the 5' RACE reads, yielding one entry per CDR3 protein. The table includes hundreds of thousands of distinct CDR3 sequences, about half detected once. The receptor's source is a man aged 55 to 69 in good health. J is TRBJ2-1 and V is TRBV6-1; 9 positions match TRBD2. Material: blood. CDR3 protein: CASSDGGRAGNEQFF. The CDR3 DNA sequence: TGTGCCAGCAGTGACGGCGGGAGGGCCGGGAATGAGCAGTTCTTC.